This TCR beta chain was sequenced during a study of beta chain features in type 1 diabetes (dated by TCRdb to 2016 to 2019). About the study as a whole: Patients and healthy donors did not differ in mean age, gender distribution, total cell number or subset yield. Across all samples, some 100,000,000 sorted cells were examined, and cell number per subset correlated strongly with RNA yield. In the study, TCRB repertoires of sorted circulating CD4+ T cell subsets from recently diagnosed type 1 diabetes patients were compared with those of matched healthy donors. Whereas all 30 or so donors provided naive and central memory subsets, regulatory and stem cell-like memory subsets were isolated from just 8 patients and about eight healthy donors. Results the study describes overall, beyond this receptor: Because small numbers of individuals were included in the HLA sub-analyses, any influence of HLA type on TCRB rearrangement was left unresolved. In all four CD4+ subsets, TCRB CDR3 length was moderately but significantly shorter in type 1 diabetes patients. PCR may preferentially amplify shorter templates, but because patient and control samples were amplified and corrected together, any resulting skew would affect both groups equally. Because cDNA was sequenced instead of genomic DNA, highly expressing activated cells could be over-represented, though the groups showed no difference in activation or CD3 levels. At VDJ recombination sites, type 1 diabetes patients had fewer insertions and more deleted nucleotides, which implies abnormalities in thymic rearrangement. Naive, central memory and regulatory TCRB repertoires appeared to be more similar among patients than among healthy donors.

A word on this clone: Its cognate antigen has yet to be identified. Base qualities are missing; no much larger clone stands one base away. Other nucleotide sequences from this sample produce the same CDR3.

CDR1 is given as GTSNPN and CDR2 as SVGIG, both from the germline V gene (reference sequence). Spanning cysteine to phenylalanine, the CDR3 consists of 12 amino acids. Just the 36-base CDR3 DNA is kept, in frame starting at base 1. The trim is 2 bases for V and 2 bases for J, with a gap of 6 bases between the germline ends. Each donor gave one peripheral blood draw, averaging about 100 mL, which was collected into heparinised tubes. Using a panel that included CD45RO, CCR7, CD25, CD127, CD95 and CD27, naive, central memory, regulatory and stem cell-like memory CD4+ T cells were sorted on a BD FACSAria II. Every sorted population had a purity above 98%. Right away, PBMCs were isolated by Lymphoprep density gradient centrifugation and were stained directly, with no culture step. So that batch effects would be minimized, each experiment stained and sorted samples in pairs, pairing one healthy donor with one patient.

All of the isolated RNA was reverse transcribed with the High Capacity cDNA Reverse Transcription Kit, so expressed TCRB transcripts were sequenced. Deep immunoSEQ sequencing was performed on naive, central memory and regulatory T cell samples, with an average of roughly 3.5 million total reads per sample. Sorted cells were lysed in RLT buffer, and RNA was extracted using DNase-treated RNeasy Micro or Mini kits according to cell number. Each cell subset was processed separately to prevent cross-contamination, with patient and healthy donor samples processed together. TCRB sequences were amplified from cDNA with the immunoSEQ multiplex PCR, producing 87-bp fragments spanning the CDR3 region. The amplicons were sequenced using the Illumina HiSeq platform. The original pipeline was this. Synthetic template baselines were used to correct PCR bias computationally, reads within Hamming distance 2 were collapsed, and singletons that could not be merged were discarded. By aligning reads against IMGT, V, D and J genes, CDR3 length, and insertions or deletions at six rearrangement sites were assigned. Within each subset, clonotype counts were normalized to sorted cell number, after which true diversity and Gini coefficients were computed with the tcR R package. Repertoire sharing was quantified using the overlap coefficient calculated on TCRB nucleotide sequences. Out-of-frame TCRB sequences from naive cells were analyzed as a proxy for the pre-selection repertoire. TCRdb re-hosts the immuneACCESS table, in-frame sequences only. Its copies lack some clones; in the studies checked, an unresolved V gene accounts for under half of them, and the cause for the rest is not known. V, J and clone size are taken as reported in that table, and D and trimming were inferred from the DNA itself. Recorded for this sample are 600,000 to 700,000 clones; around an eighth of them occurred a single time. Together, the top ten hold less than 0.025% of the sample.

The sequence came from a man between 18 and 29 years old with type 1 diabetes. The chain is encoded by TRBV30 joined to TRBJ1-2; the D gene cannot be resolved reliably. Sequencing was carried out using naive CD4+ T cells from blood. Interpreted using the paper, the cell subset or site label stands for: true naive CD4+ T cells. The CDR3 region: CAWSSGNYGYTF. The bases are TGTGCCTGGAGTTCTGGGAACTATGGCTACACCTTC.